This T cell receptor beta chain appears in the sequencing data of a study of cytomegalovirus exposure and HLA in healthy donors. The study, taken as a whole, reports: The study labeled 150 to 200 TCR beta chains cytomegalovirus-associated. Per published reports, the classifier diagnosed cytomegalovirus status with high specificity and sensitivity.

Comments on this clone: What it binds is not known.

13 Jbeta primers and 60 Vbeta primers were used for the PCR. Generated by immunoSEQ multiplex PCR, the TCRdb table keeps only in-frame clones and is missing some. The sample holds 200,000 to 300,000 clones; about 80% are singletons and the top ten take roughly 7.4%. J lost 7 bases, V lost 3 bases, and 3 bases had no gene match. This CDR3 region has 13 residues. CDR1 is SNHLY, CDR2 FYNNEI, per germline. The source is a woman aged 55-69 years in good health and CMV-seropositive. This chain connects TRBV2 to TRBJ2-1, with 7 nucleotides matching TRBD2. Source material: PBMCs. The CDR3 loop is CASSDGLVNEQFF. Here the CDR3 DNA reads TGTGCCAGCAGTGACGGACTAGTAAATGAGCAGTTCTTC.